The 17 T cell receptor beta chains given below trace back to one sample, sequenced in a study of blood T cells in healthy people across ages. Next came a second PCR, run for about 6 to 12 cycles, which used a sample-barcoded 5' primer along with a J-beta primer mix. MiXCR, applied by TCRdb to the 5' RACE reads, yields one record per CDR3 protein. Of some 760,000 distinct CDR3 sequences listed, roughly 25% are singletons. These data are also associated with another study on T cells of mothers and their children.

The sample was blood. Receptors originate from a boy between 10 and 17 years old in good health.

The rearrangement joins TRBV29-1 to TRBJ1-1, with 11 bases matching TRBD1. The CDR3 has 15 residues. CDR1 SQVTM and CDR2 ANQGSEA come from the germline V gene. V was pared by 4 bases and J by 6 bases, with 10 bases of the junction left unmatched. The CDR3 DNA is TGCAGCGTTGGTGGGACAGGGGGATTCGGCGCTGAAGCTTTCTTT. This codes for CSVGGTGGFGAEAFF.

The chain uses TRBV2 and TRBJ2-2; no definite D call. The germline V and J ends were trimmed by 2 bases and 0 bases, with 7 bases remaining between them. The CDR3 covers 15 residues. Germline lookup yields CDR1 SNHLY and CDR2 FYNNEI. The CDR3 DNA sequence: TGTGCCAGCAGTGAACTAACAGCGAACACCGGGGAGCTGTTTTTT. This translates into CASSELTANTGELFF.

The chain has TRBV29-1 and TRBJ2-6, with 7 bases that match TRBD1. This CDR3 spans 16 amino acids. From germline, CDR1 is SQVTM and CDR2 ANQGSEA. The V gene end was trimmed by 6 bases and the J gene end by 2 bases; junction bases not matched to a gene: 10. The CDR3 DNA is TGCAGCGTCCTGGGACAGCCTCTTACTGGGGCCAACGTCCTGACTTTC. This translates into CSVLGQPLTGANVLTF.

The rearrangement joins TRBV6-1 to TRBJ2-1, with D possibly TRBD2 on 6 matching bases. Trimming cost V 4 bases and J 4 bases, with 20 bases left between them. The CDR3 consists of 17 residues. Looked up from germline, CDR1 is MNHNS and CDR2 is SASEGT. CDR3 DNA sequence: TGTGCCAGCAGTGGACTCCGGAGGGCAGGGCCGTACAATGAGCAGTTCTTC. Residues: CASSGLRRAGPYNEQFF.

J is TRBJ1-2 and V is TRBV20-1; 7 nucleotides agree with TRBD1. Per the germline V gene, CDR1 is DFQATT and CDR2 is SNEGSKA (reference sequence). CDR3 length equals 13 residues. The trim removed 2 bases at V and 7 bases at J, leaving 7 bases unmatched. The CDR3 spells CSARTAGGPGYTF. The CDR3 nucleotides are TGCAGTGCTAGAACGGCAGGGGGTCCTGGCTACACCTTC.

The chain couples TRBV7-2 to TRBJ2-1; 7 bases fit TRBD2. Germline CDR1 reads SGHTA; CDR2 reads FQGNSA. The CDR3 has 14 residues. Trimming at V came to 5 bases and at J to 5 bases, leaving 6 bases not matched to a gene. The CDR3, as DNA: TGTGCCAGCAGCCCAGGGACTATCAACAATGAGCAGTTCTTC. Its translation is CASSPGTINNEQFF.

The DNA of the CDR3 is TGTGCCAGCAGCTCGCCGGGACAGGGCTGGGATGAAAAACTGTTTTTT. Protein: CASSSPGQGWDEKLFF. The chain has TRBV7-9 and TRBJ1-4, with TRBD1 identical over 9 bases. The CDR3 runs 16 residues. Per the germline V gene, CDR1 is SEHNR and CDR2 is FQNEAQ (reference sequence). J lost 6 bases, V lost 4 bases, and 9 bases had no gene match.

The chain is built from TRBV18 and TRBJ2-7, with 9 bases that match TRBD1. Per the germline V gene, CDR1 is KGHSH and CDR2 is LQKENI. The V segment lost 3 bases and the J segment 4 bases; nucleotides outside the gene matches: 10. The CDR3 has 16 amino acids. CDR3 loop: CASSPAGQGMLYEQYF. The DNA of the CDR3 is TGTGCCAGCTCACCTGCGGGACAGGGTATGTTGTACGAGCAGTACTTC.

CDR3 nucleotide sequence: TGTGCCAGCAGCCCAGTGTTGGGCTTCCAAGAGACCCAGTACTTC. Translated: CASSPVLGFQETQYF. The V gene is TRBV7-2, the J gene TRBJ2-5; D remains unclear. The V and J ends lost 5 bases and 1 base respectively, with 14 bases between them. Germline values: CDR1 SGHTA, CDR2 FQGNSA. The CDR3 totals 15 residues.

This clonotype was seen more than once but under ten times. This chain connects TRBV7-9 to TRBJ2-5; TRBD2 matches 7 bases. The CDR3 totals 15 residues. The trim removed 6 bases at V and 2 bases at J, leaving 9 bases unmatched. Germline CDR1 reads SEHNR; CDR2 reads FQNEAQ (reference sequence). Here the CDR3 DNA reads TGTGCCAGCAGTTCCCCCGGGGGGAATCAAGAGACCCAGTACTTC. This gives the protein CASSSPGGNQETQYF.

This clonotype has a handful of counts. The chain joins TRBV7-9 to TRBJ2-1; D gene unclear. There are 13 residues in the CDR3. The V and J ends lost 5 bases and 9 bases respectively, with 14 bases between them. Germline assignment: CDR1 SEHNR and CDR2 FQNEAQ (reference sequence). CDR3 residues: CASSTSWGGEQFF. DNA for the CDR3: TGTGCCAGCAGCACATCGTGGGGTGGTGAGCAGTTCTTC. Supplemented by reference TRBV7-9 and TRBJ2-1, the full variable domain reads DTGVSQNPRHKITKRGQNVTFRCDPISEHNRLYWYRQTLGQGPEFLTYFQNEAQLEKSRLLSDRFSAERPKGSFSTLEIQRTEQGDSAMYLCASSTSWGGEQFFGPGTRLTVL.

V and J are TRBV24-1 and TRBJ2-5; 10 bases line up with TRBD2. The CDR3 is 15 amino acids. CDR1 is KGHDR, CDR2 SFDVKD, per germline. J was trimmed by 4 bases and V by 5 bases; bases with no gene match: 6. The CDR3 sequence is CATSGAGGPVETQYF. In DNA, the CDR3 is TGTGCCACCAGTGGAGCGGGGGGGCCAGTAGAGACCCAGTACTTC.

This clonotype was observed at least ten times. V gene TRBV7-2 combines with J gene TRBJ2-7; D not resolved. CDR3 length: 12 amino acids. CDR1 and CDR2 from the germline V gene are SGHTA and FQGNSA. V was cut by 5 bases and J by 2 bases, with 7 bases left in between. This CDR3 is CASSPSPYEQYF. The CDR3 region has the DNA TGTGCCAGCAGCCCTAGTCCCTACGAGCAGTACTTC.

This clonotype came up a few times. Here the CDR3 DNA reads TGTGCCAGCAGCCATGGGACAGGGAGAGGCTACACCTTC. This sequence encodes CASSHGTGRGYTF. V is TRBV7-9 and J is TRBJ1-2, with 9 bases lining up with TRBD1. Trimming at V came to 5 bases and at J to 8 bases, leaving 6 bases not matched to a gene. Germline CDR1 and CDR2: SEHNR and FQNEAQ (reference sequence). The CDR3 is made up of 13 amino acids.

J is TRBJ1-4 and V is TRBV4-2, with D tentatively TRBD1 (6 bases). Germline-derived CDR1 and CDR2 are LGHNA and YNFKEQ. The germline V and J ends were trimmed by 2 bases and 12 bases, with 13 bases remaining between them. The CDR3 has 13 residues. The chain's CDR3 is CASSQRIEGELFF. CDR3 nucleotides: TGTGCCAGCAGCCAAAGAATTGAGGGGGAACTGTTTTTT.

This clonotype was detected ten times or more. The V and J genes are TRBV12-3 or TRBV12-4 and TRBJ1-4; 7 positions agree with TRBD1. J lost 0 bases, V lost 8 bases, and 6 bases had no gene match. The CDR3 spans 15 residues. The CDR3 DNA reads TGTGCCAGCCGAATCGACAGGGCAACTAATGAAAAACTGTTTTTT. Translating gives CASRIDRATNEKLFF.

V is TRBV29-1 and J is TRBJ1-2; D may be TRBD1 (5 bases). V gave up 6 bases and J gave up 2 bases, with 13 bases separating them. This CDR3 is built from 13 residues. Looked up from germline, CDR1 is SQVTM and CDR2 is ANQGSEA. CDR3: CSVAYRDNYGYTF. As DNA, the CDR3 is TGCAGCGTAGCTTACCGGGACAACTATGGCTACACCTTC.